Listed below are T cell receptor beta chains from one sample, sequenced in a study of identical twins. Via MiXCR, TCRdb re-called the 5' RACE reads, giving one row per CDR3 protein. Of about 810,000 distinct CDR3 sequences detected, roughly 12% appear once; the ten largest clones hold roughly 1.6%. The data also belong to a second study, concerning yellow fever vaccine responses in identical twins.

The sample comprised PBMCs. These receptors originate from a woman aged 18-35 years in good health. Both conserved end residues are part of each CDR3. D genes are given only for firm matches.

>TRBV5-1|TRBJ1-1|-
CASSLEGRTANTEAFF
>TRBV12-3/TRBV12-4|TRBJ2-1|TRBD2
CASSLAHGTSGRAGYQFF
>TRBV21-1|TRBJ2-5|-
CASSKDPRGVETQYF
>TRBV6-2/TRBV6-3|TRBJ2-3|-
CASRRITDTQYF
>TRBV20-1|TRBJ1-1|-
CSAIETVNTEAFF
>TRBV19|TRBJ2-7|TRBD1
CASWGGDRDIYEQYF
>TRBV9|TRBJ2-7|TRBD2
CASSDGTSAVYEQYF
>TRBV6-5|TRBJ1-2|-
CASSYSQGGDYGYTF
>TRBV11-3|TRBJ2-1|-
CASSLNPAYNEQFF
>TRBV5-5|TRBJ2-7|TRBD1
CASSLDTGVSYEQYF
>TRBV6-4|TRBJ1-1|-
CASSDGGAEAFF
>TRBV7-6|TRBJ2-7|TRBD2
CASSLGLGTSDYEQYF
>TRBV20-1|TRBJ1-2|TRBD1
CSAKTGGQGYTF
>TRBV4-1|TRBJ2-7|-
CASSLSSEGYEQYF
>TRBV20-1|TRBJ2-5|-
CSARSSRGYQETQYF
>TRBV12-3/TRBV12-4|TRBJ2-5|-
CASSLRGGPSQETQYF
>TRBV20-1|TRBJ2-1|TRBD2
CSARLREGPRYNEQFF
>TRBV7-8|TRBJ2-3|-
CASRSRRPDTQYF
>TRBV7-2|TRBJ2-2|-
CASTPGPGALTGELFF
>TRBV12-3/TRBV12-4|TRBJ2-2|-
CASSFTSSNTGELFF
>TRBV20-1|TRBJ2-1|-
CSARDGLLSREQFF
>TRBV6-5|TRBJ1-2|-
CASSYTVATAYGHTF
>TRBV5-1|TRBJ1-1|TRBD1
CASSPGQGTAAFF
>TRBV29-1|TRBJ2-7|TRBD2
CSANSGTSGTYEQYF
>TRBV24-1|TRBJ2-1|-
CATSDPIADTYNEQFF
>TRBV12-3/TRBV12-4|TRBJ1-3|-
CASFLDAGNTIYF
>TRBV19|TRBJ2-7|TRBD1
CASSPSGQGFYEQYF
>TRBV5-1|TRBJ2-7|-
CASSAPRGATDEQYF
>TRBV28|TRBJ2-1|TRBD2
CASRGLAGENEQFF
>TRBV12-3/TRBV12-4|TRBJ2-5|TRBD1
CASSLSGGRETQYF
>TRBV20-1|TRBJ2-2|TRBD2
CCARHLAGGWAGELFF
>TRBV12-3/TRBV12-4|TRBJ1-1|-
CATFMVQNTEAFF
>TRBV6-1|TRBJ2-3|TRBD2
CASTPRLAGDTQYF
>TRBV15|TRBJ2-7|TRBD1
CATSRALTGTGGSYEQYF
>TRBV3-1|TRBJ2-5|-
CASSRSVRVQETQYF
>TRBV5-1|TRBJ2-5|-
CASSLAGLLGTQYF
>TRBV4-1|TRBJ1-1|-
CASKHRVPHSDTEAFF
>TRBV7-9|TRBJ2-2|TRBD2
CASSILAGVYHGELFF
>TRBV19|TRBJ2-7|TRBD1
CASSIGQGTDEQYF
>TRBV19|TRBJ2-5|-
CASSTPRGMGETQYF
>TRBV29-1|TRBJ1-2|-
CSVDGGRNYGYTF
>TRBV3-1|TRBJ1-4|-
CASSQDLVEKLFF
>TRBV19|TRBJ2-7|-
CASSLGGFGSLRSYEQYF
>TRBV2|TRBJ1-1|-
CASSEQEVTEAFF
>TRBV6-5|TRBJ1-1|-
CASSYSINGWGNTEAFF
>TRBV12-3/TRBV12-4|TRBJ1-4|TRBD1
CASSSRQGAHEKLFF
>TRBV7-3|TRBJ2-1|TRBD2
CASSLLGLAGGGSYNEQFF
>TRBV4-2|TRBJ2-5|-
CASSHGRRGVQETQYF
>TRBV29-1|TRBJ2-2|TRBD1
CSVGNRGLTGELFF
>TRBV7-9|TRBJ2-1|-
CASSLVSNTASNEQFF
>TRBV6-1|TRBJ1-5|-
CASSRWTGRGQPQHF
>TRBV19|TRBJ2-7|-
CASKGETAYEQYF
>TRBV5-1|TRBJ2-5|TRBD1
CASSLGRDRAQTQYF
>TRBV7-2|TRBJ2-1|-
CASSMFLTNEQFF
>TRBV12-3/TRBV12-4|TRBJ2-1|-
CASSPSNRGYNEQFF